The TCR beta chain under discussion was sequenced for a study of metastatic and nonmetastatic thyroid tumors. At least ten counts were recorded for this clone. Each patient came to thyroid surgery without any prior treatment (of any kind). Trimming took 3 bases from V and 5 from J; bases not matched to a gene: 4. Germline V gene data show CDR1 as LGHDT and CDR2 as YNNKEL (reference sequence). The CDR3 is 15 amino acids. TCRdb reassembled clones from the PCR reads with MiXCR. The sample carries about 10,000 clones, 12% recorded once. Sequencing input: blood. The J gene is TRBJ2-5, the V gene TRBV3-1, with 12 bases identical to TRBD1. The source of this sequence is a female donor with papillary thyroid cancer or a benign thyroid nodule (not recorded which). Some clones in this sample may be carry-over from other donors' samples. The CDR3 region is CASSHWDRGLETQYF. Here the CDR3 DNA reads TGTGCCAGCAGCCATTGGGACAGGGGGCTGGAGACCCAGTACTTC.